This T cell receptor beta chain was documented in a study of T cell repertoires in cytomegalovirus infection. Study-wide background: Shared public TCR beta signatures pointed to both CMV infection and a matching HLA type.

A word on this clonotype: Its antigen remains unidentified.

The study, taken as a whole, reports: Dominating the ex vivo response were HLA-C-restricted CMV-specific TCR beta clonotypes.

This CDR3 contains 13 residues. Trimming took off 1 base at V and 10 bases at J, with 13 bases between the two ends. TCRdb reprocessed the reads with MiXCR, giving one entry per CDR3 protein. Found here are some 920,000 distinct CDR3 sequences, around 32% of them singletons; the top ten hold more than 12%. The clonotype was recovered from a human donor in good health (CMV status not recorded). Some clones in this sample may be carry-over from other donors' samples. The specimen comprised cultured CD8+ T cells from PBMCs, sampled from culture after CMV antigen stimulation. This rearrangement joins TRBV12-3 or TRBV12-4 to TRBJ1-1; weak D call: TRBD1 (5 bases). CDR3 nucleotides: TGTGCCAGCAGTTTAGGCAGGGCGGGAGCAGCTTTCTTT. Its protein product is CASSLGRAGAAFF.